The entry below gives a single TCR beta chain sequence along with its context. This clone was observed once. This clone's antigen is unknown. No base quality values were provided; no much bigger clone lies one nucleotide off. Clipping removes 6 bases from V and 5 bases from J, with 7 as the unmatched junction base count. Including cysteine and phenylalanine, the CDR3 has 14 amino acids. CDR3 DNA is the only sequence kept; it has 42 bases, read in frame from the first base. The germline V gene (reference sequence) yields SEHNR for CDR1 and FQNEAQ for CDR2. The data belong to a study of resident and recirculating memory T cells in vitiligo (dated by TCRdb to between 2018 and 2020). In terms of the full investigation: For TCR beta sequencing, each of 3 stable vitiligo patients provided PBMCs along with epidermis taken by shave biopsy from two lesional and two nonlesional sites. Without any cell sorting, samples were homogenized immediately before genomic DNA was extracted using the Qiagen DNeasy Blood & Tissue Kit. The goal of the human TCR beta sequencing was to check whether lesional vitiligo skin contained specific clones that differed from the clones found in nonlesional skin and blood. Broader findings and caveats from the paper: Even within a single patient, overlap and correlation analysis found no significant repertoire overlap between any biopsies apart from each lesion compared with itself. Future mechanistic studies are needed so that the relative contributions of the lesion-infiltrating T cell clones and of human Trm versus Tcm pools can be evaluated. TCR sequences were not conserved across biopsy sites or patients, suggesting that different T cell clones infiltrate different lesions, described as private specificity. No unique dominant TCR clone was detected, and clonality varied among vitiligo lesions.

The immunoSEQ hsTCRB kit was used to amplify TCR beta chains from genomic DNA. Sequencing of TCR beta libraries was performed on an Illumina MiSeq instrument by the immunoSEQ service. On the study's bioinformatics: Analysis of the repertoire data was performed with the immunoSEQ Analyzer. Held by TCRdb, this immuneACCESS table contains in-frame sequences only and omits some clones. Under half of the omission traces to an unresolved V gene where checked; the cause of the rest is unknown. Clone size and the V and J calls come from that table; the DNA yielded D and trimming. Counted in this sample were 70,000 to 95,000 clones; 92% of them appeared once. The ten most abundant clones make up about 5% of the sample. Stable vitiligo was defined as no change in lesions over the previous 6 months. Stable patients also had to lack confetti depigmentation, a clinical sign of active vitiligo. Any patient who had received treatment in the previous three months was excluded. Ficoll density gradient centrifugation was used to isolate PBMCs from heparinized blood, after which the PBMCs were flash-frozen.

The sequencing input was blood. This TCR was sampled from a male donor with vitiligo. The rearranged chain carries TRBV7-9 and TRBJ2-7, with 10 central nucleotides matching TRBD2. The nucleotides read TGTGCCAGCAGGCTAGGGACTAGCGTTCACGAGCAGTACTTC. Protein translation: CASRLGTSVHEQYF.